The 8 T cell receptor beta chains presented below share a single source sample, sequenced in a study of siplizumab effects on memory and regulatory T cells. Sequencing used immunoSEQ multiplex PCR; TCRdb keeps in-frame clones, though not all of them. The sample has tens of thousands of clones, 80% to 95% seen once. The specimen sequenced was CD8+ T cells sorted from blood. The receptors derive from a human donor in good health.

This chain links TRBV29-1 with TRBJ2-2; tentative D call: TRBD2 (5 bases). The CDR3 consists of 13 residues. Trimming left V 4 bases short and J 2 bases short, with 8 bases between. Germline V lookup: CDR1 SQVTM, CDR2 ANQGSEA. The CDR3 bases are TGCAGCGTTGGTGAGGGAAACACCGGGGAGCTGTTTTTT. Its translation: CSVGEGNTGELFF.

This rearrangement joins TRBV27 to TRBJ2-3; D is perhaps TRBD2 (5 bases). V was cut by 3 bases and J by 2 bases, with 9 bases left in between. The CDR3 length is 14 residues. Germline V CDR1 and CDR2: MNHEY, SMNVEV (reference sequence). CDR3 DNA sequence: TGTGCCAGCAGTTTTTCTAGCTACACAGATACGCAGTATTTT. Protein sequence: CASSFSSYTDTQYF.

The chain joins TRBV5-6 to TRBJ2-7; 7 bases fit TRBD1. V lost 2 bases, J lost 2 bases, and 7 bases stayed unmatched. Germline V gene data show CDR1 as SGHDT and CDR2 as YYEEEE. CDR3 length: 15 residues. The CDR3 nucleotides read TGTGCCAGCAGCTTCGATCCCACAGGGGCCTACGAGCAGTACTTC. Translated: CASSFDPTGAYEQYF. Full variable domain (outside the CDR3, taken from reference TRBV5-6 and TRBJ2-7): DAGVTQSPTHLIKTRGQQVTLRCSPKSGHDTVSWYQQALGQGPQFIFQYYEEEERQRGNFPDRFSGHQFPNYSSELNVNALLLGDSALYLCASSFDPTGAYEQYFGPGTRLTVT.

This sequence joins TRBV5-1 and TRBJ2-3; 11 bases align to TRBD2. Germline assignment: CDR1 SGHRS and CDR2 YFSETQ. The CDR3 has 16 amino acids. V shed 0 bases, J shed 6 bases, and the junction held 6 bases outside the gene matches. The CDR3 protein is CASSLGGTSGVDTQYF. In DNA form, the CDR3 reads TGCGCCAGCAGCTTGGGGGGGACTAGCGGCGTCGATACGCAGTATTTT.

The V call is TRBV6-1, the J call TRBJ2-3; maybe TRBD2 (6 bases). The germline V and J ends were trimmed by 7 bases and 2 bases, with 10 bases remaining between them. CDR1 and CDR2 from the germline V gene are MNHNS and SASEGT. The CDR3 is 13 amino acids. CDR3 sequence (DNA): TGTGCCAGCAAAAGGGACTTCACAGATACGCAGTATTTT. This encodes CASKRDFTDTQYF.

This chain joins TRBV19 and TRBJ2-7; D perhaps matches TRBD1 (6 bases). Trimming shortened V by 1 base and J by 6 bases, and 16 bases separated the two germline ends. Germline assignment: CDR1 LNHDA and CDR2 SQIVND (reference sequence). This CDR3 spans 15 amino acids. The CDR3 sequence: CASSIGGTPDTEQYF. Written as DNA, the CDR3 is TGTGCCAGTAGTATAGGTGGGACACCCGATACCGAGCAGTACTTC.

This rearrangement joins TRBV19 to TRBJ1-4, with D uncertain. This CDR3 has 14 amino acids. Germline V gene data show CDR1 as LNHDA and CDR2 as SQIVND (reference sequence). V was trimmed by 6 bases and J by 4 bases, leaving 12 bases between them. CDR3 region: CASRTMQSNEKLFF. The DNA for the CDR3 is TGTGCCAGTAGGACGATGCAAAGTAATGAAAAACTGTTTTTT.

This CDR3 is CASSLKQGSYYEQYF. The CDR3 DNA is TGTGCCAGCAGCTTAAAACAGGGCAGCTATTACGAGCAGTACTTC. The chain combines TRBV11-2 with TRBJ2-7; possibly TRBD1 for D (6 bases). This CDR3 comprises 15 residues. Trimming took 2 bases from V and 4 from J, leaving 15 bases between them. CDR1 is SGHAT, CDR2 FQNNGV, per germline.